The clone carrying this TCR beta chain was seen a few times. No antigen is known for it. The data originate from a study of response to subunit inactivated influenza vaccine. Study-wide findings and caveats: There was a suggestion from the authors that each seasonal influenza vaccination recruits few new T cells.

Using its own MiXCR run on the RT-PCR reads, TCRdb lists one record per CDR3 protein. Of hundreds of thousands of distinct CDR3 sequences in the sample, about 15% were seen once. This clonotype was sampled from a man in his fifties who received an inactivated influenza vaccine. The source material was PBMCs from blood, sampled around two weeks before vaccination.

The CDR3 nucleotides are TGCAGTGCTAGAGTTCGGGAGGGCCGTACCGCCGGGGAGCTGTTTTTT. This translates into CSARVREGRTAGELFF. The gene calls are TRBV20-1 and TRBJ2-2, with 8 positions matching TRBD2. The J segment lost 6 bases and the V segment lost 1 base, leaving 10 bases of the junction unmatched. The CDR3 extends over 16 amino acids. Germline lookup yields CDR1 DFQATT and CDR2 SNEGSKA (reference sequence).